A single TCR beta chain is shown here with its context. This sample is part of a study of T-cell reconstitution after alpha-beta-depleted transplantation in children. The V end lost 5 bases, the J end lost 6 bases, and 10 bases lay between the germline ends. The CDR3 has 12 amino acids. Germline V gene sequence: CDR1 SGHVS, CDR2 FQNEAQ. Construction of the TCRbeta library involved unique molecular identifiers. One entry per CDR3 protein, called by TCRdb with MiXCR from the PCR reads. The sample includes approximately 640,000 distinct CDR3 sequences, around 16% of them seen just once. The sequenced sample was PBMCs from the stem cell graft donor, obtained from the stem cell graft. The chain is built from TRBV7-8 and TRBJ1-2; tentatively, D is TRBD1 (6 bases). The sequence derives from a human donor who donated a stem cell graft to a child with acute myeloid leukemia. The CDR3 DNA follows: TGTGCCAGCAGCACCCACAGGGATGGCTACACCTTC. Amino acids: CASSTHRDGYTF. The full variable domain, in which reference TRBV7-8 and TRBJ1-2 provide the parts outside the CDR3, is GAGVSQSPRYKVAKRGQDVALRCDPISGHVSLFWYQQALGQGPEFLTYFQNEAQLDKSGLPSDRFFAERPEGSVSTLKIQRTQQEDSAVYLCASSTHRDGYTFGSGTRLTVV.